A selection of T cell receptor beta chains follows, all from one sample in a study of Graves' ophthalmopathy and Graves' hyperthyroidism. TCRdb itself ran the multiplex PCR reads through MiXCR, one entry per CDR3 protein. The data show a few hundred thousand distinct CDR3 sequences, about a sixth seen once. The material sequenced was peripheral blood. The receptor set was obtained from a woman aged 18-29 years with Graves' ophthalmopathy. Both conserved end residues are part of each CDR3. The D gene is left open where the match is weak. Clone size appears in some rows only: once, few, many, or a class for an expanded clone.

clone size	J gene	D gene	V gene	CDR3 protein	CDR3 DNA
many	TRBJ1-1	NA	TRBV29-1	CSVGGARTEAFF	TGCAGCGTTGGGGGGGCGCGGACTGAAGCTTTCTTT
many	TRBJ2-5	TRBD2	TRBV4-1	CASSQGGLAGQETQYF	TGCGCCAGCAGCCAGGGGGGACTAGCGGGCCAGGAGACCCAGTACTTC
many	TRBJ1-1	TRBD1	TRBV7-3	CASSKRWTGEKAFF	TGTGCCAGCAGCAAGAGATGGACAGGGGAAAAAGCTTTCTTT
many	TRBJ2-3	NA	TRBV9	CASSDVWPLTSTDTQYF	TGTGCCAGCAGCGATGTCTGGCCGCTTACTAGCACAGATACGCAGTATTTT
NA	TRBJ1-2	TRBD1	TRBV6-1	CASSKTGPYGYTF	TGTGCCAGCAGTAAGACAGGGCCCTATGGCTACACCTTC
many	TRBJ2-5	TRBD2	TRBV11-2	CASSSLAGGRTQYF	TGTGCCAGCAGCTCACTAGCGGGGGGTCGGACCCAGTACTTC
many	TRBJ1-1	NA	TRBV27	CASSFSYQGMNTEAFF	TGTGCCAGCAGTTTCAGTTATCAAGGAATGAACACTGAAGCTTTCTTT
many	TRBJ1-6	NA	TRBV7-9	CASSLTGRPLHF	TGTGCCAGCAGCTTAACGGGGCGACCCCTCCACTTT
NA	TRBJ1-5	NA	TRBV6-1	CASTNPTGQPQHF	TGTGCCAGCACTAACCCCACCGGGCAGCCCCAGCATTTT
few	TRBJ1-2	NA	TRBV6-2/TRBV6-3	CASRPANYGYTF	TGTGCCAGCAGACCTGCTAACTATGGCTACACCTTC
many	TRBJ1-6	NA	TRBV28	CASSLLRGTIISALHF	TGTGCCAGCAGTTTGCTCAGGGGAACAATTATTTCAGCCCTCCACTTT
NA	TRBJ1-1	NA	TRBV12-3/TRBV12-4	CASSQGHSETGTFF	TGTGCCAGCAGCCAGGGACATTCGGAGACGGGAACTTTCTTT
many	TRBJ2-7	TRBD2	TRBV5-6	CASSLAASGTYEQYF	TGTGCCAGCAGCTTGGCCGCTAGCGGTACCTACGAGCAGTACTTC
many	TRBJ1-3	NA	TRBV4-1	CASSRGGGNTIYF	TGCGCCAGCAGCCGAGGAGGTGGAAACACCATATATTTT
many	TRBJ2-5	TRBD1	TRBV6-2/TRBV6-3	CASSPWVGRGETQYF	TGTGCCAGCAGCCCCTGGGTGGGCAGGGGGGAGACCCAGTACTTC
many	TRBJ1-3	NA	TRBV2	CASSPNAVETNTIYF	TGTGCCAGCAGCCCCAACGCGGTGGAAACGAACACCATATATTTT
many	TRBJ2-4	TRBD2	TRBV20-1	CSALYSPSGTDIQYF	TGCAGTGCTCTCTACTCGCCTAGCGGGACGGACATTCAGTACTTC
NA	TRBJ2-5	NA	TRBV11-2	CASSLEWGTQYF	TGTGCCAGCAGCTTAGAATGGGGGACCCAGTACTTC
NA	TRBJ1-6	TRBD1	TRBV6-4	CASSPGQGSSPLHF	TGTGCCAGCAGCCCAGGACAGGGGAGTTCACCCCTCCACTTT
many	TRBJ2-7	TRBD2	TRBV5-4	CASSQGLATYEQYF	TGTGCCAGCAGCCAAGGACTAGCCACCTACGAGCAGTACTTC
many	TRBJ2-1	TRBD2	TRBV6-2/TRBV6-3	CASRSGLAPYNEQFF	TGTGCCAGCAGATCCGGACTAGCGCCCTACAATGAGCAGTTCTTC
many	TRBJ1-1	NA	TRBV12-3/TRBV12-4	CASTRQSNTEAFF	TGTGCCAGCACCAGACAGAGTAACACTGAAGCTTTCTTT
many	TRBJ1-2	NA	TRBV12-3/TRBV12-4	CASSLSQGANYGYTF	TGTGCCAGCAGTTTAAGCCAGGGAGCTAACTATGGCTACACCTTC
many	TRBJ1-5	NA	TRBV12-3/TRBV12-4	CASSFESVGYSNQPQHF	TGTGCCAGCAGTTTCGAATCGGTGGGGTATAGCAATCAGCCCCAGCATTTT
NA	TRBJ2-7	TRBD2	TRBV6-5	CASSFSGSTTGEQYF	TGTGCCAGCAGTTTTAGCGGGAGCACCACTGGGGAGCAGTACTTC
many	TRBJ1-1	NA	TRBV6-1	CASSEGGVIPEAFF	TGTGCCAGCAGTGAAGGCGGGGTGATCCCTGAAGCTTTCTTT
few	TRBJ1-5	TRBD1	TRBV10-3	CAISERQGGNQPQHF	TGTGCCATCAGTGAGAGGCAGGGGGGAAATCAGCCCCAGCATTTT
NA	TRBJ1-1	NA	TRBV20-1	CSARLRDTEAFF	TGCAGTGCTAGACTGAGAGACACTGAAGCTTTCTTT
many	TRBJ2-6	NA	TRBV28	CASSSNSLGAGANVLTF	TGTGCCAGCAGTTCTAACTCCCTCGGGGCTGGGGCCAACGTCCTGACTTTC
many	TRBJ1-2	TRBD1	TRBV30	CAWSGQLVVSGYTF	TGTGCCTGGTCGGGACAGTTGGTTGTAAGCGGCTACACCTTC
many	TRBJ2-7	NA	TRBV4-3	CASSQAIGSWEQYF	TGCGCCAGCAGCCAAGCCATAGGTTCTTGGGAGCAGTACTTC
many	TRBJ1-3	NA	TRBV14	CASSQDFGPVSGNTIYF	TGTGCCAGCAGCCAAGATTTCGGCCCGGTCTCTGGAAACACCATATATTTT
many	TRBJ1-1	NA	TRBV28	CASRDQNTEAFF	TGTGCCAGCAGGGATCAGAACACTGAAGCTTTCTTT
many	TRBJ1-2	NA	TRBV29-1	CSVVRYRGGYTF	TGCAGCGTTGTACGGTATCGAGGGGGCTACACCTTC
NA	TRBJ1-1	TRBD1	TRBV6-2/TRBV6-3	CASSSYRGKAFF	TGTGCCAGCAGTTCTTACAGGGGGAAAGCTTTCTTT
few	TRBJ2-7	TRBD1	TRBV28	CASRRDRGHEQYF	TGTGCCAGCAGGAGGGACAGGGGGCACGAGCAGTACTTC
many	TRBJ1-2	TRBD1	TRBV24-1	CATSATGESYTF	TGTGCCACCAGTGCGACAGGGGAGAGCTACACCTTC